Described below is a single T cell receptor beta chain sequence and its context. As yet, its antigen is unknown. TCR alpha and beta CDR3 regions were amplified from RNA using iRepertoire nested multiplex PCR. TCRdb independently ran MiXCR on the multiplex PCR reads; one entry per CDR3 protein. The sample has 400,000 or so distinct CDR3 sequences; 41% are singletons. These data are taken from a study of glioma-infiltrating T cells. Study details: Dexamethasone exposure before glioma surgery was limited to six or fewer days. Around 1 million peripheral T cells were targeted at roughly 4.5- to 11-fold coverage. Whole-study findings and limits: Signature shared blood CDR3 motifs were enriched in low-divergence and depleted in high-divergence patients.

In germline, CDR1 is DFQATT, CDR2 SNEGSKA (reference sequence). This CDR3 is built from 13 residues. Trimming cost V 7 bases and J 3 bases, with 13 bases left between them. The chain couples TRBV20-1 to TRBJ2-1; D uncertain. The sequencing input was glioma tissue, nonneoplastic brain tissue, or PBMCs (not recorded which). This clonotype originated in a human donor with low-grade glioma or glioblastoma, undergoing nonglioma brain surgery, or in good health (not recorded which). This CDR3 reads CSVFSADYNEQFF. For the CDR3, the DNA is TGCAGTGTTTTCTCTGCGGACTACAATGAGCAGTTCTTC.